This TCR beta chain stems from a study of T cells in Graves' hyperthyroidism and ophthalmopathy. Study as a whole: The initial diagnosis was the point when peripheral blood was collected, ahead of any treatment.

The TCR beta CDR3 regions underwent amplification using RNA transcripts as the source. Carried out on the TCR CDR3, a first-round RT-PCR used the HTBI primer set. TCRdb called the multiplex PCR reads again in MiXCR, with one record for every CDR3 protein. The table lists around 500,000 distinct CDR3 sequences, 20% to 25% of them singletons. The CDR3 has 14 amino acids. V gave up 0 bases and J gave up 1 base, with 7 bases separating them. Germline V lookup: CDR1 SGHRS, CDR2 YFSETQ. General study points: A model using 13 V-J features told ophthalmopathy apart from stable hyperthyroidism.

A Clinical Activity Score of at least 3, a NOSPECS grade of at least 4 and a duration under 3 months were recorded in the ophthalmopathy patients. Ten or more counts support this clonotype. Its specificity is not known. The chain recombines TRBV5-1 with TRBJ2-5; D uncertain. Input material: blood. This receptor was identified in a woman in her 70s with Graves' ophthalmopathy. The CDR3 bases are TGCGCCAGCAGCTTGGAAGACCCCCAAGAGACCCAGTACTTC. Translation gives CASSLEDPQETQYF.